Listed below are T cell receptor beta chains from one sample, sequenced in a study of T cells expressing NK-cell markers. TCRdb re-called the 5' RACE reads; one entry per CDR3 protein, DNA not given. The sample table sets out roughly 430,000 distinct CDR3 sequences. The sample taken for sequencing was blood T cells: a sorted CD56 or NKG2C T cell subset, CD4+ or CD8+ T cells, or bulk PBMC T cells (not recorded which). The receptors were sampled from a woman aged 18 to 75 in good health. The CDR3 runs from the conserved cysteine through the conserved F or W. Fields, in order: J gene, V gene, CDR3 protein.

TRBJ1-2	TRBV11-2	CASSLAGARTNYGYTF
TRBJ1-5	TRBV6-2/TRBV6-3	CASSFGVQPQHF
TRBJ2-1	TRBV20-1	CSARVSEGYNEQFF
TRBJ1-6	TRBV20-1	CSGTGDGAPLHF
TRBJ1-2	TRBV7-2	CASSLIAGHGYTF
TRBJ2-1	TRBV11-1	CASRLTLGPERYNEQFF
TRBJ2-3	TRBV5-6	CASSLAWGSTDTQYF
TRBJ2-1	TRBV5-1	CASSLDPSGASYNEQFF
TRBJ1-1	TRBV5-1	CASSSGGANTEAFF
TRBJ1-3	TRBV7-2	CASSERRGLGGNTIYF
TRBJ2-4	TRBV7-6	CASSSGQGQNIQYF
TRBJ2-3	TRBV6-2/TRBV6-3	CASKPGLDGADTQYF